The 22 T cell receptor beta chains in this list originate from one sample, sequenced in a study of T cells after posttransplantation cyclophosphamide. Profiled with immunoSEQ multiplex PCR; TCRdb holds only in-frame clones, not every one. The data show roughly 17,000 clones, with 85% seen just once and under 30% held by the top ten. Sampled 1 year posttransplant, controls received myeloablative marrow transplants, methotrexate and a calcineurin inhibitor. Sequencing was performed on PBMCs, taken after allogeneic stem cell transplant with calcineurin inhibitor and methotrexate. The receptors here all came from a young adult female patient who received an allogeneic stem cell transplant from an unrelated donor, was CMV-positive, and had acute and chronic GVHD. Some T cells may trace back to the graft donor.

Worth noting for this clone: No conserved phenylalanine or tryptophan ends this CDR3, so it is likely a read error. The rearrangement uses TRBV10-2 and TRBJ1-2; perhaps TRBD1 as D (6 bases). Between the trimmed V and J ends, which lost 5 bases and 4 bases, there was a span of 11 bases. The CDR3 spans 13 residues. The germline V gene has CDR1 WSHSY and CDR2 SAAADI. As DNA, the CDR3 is TGCGCCAGCAGTCCCGGGACAACCTATGGCTACACCCTC. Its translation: CASSPGTTYGYTL.

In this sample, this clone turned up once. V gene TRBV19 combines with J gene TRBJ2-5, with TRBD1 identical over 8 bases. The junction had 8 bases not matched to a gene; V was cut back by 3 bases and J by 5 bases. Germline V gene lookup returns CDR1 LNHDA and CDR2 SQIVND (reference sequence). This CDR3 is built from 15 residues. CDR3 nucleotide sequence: TGTGCCAGTAGTATCGCGCAGGGGGCGAGGGAGACCCAGTACTTC. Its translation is CASSIAQGARETQYF.

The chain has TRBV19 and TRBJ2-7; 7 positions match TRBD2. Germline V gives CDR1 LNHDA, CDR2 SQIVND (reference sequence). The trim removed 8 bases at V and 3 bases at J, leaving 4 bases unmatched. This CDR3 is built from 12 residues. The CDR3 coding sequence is TGTGCCAGTCATGGGGGGGACTACGAGCAGTACTTC. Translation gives CASHGGDYEQYF.

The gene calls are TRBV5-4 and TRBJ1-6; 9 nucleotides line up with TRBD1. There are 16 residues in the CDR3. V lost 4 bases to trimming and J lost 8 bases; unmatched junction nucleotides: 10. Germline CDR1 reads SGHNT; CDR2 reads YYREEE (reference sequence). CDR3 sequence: CASSQPDRGIYSPLHF. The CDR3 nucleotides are TGTGCCAGCAGCCAGCCCGACAGGGGGATATATTCACCCCTCCACTTT.

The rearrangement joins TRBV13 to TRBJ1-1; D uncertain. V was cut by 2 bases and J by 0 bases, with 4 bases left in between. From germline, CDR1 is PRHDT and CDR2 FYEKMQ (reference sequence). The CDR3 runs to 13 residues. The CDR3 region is CASSLTVNTEAFF. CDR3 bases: TGTGCCAGCAGCTTAACAGTGAACACTGAAGCTTTCTTT. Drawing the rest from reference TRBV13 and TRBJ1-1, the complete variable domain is AAGVIQSPRHLIKEKRETATLKCYPIPRHDTVYWYQQGPGQDPQFLISFYEKMQSDKGSIPDRFSAQQFSDYHSELNMSSLELGDSALYFCASSLTVNTEAFFGQGTRLTVV.

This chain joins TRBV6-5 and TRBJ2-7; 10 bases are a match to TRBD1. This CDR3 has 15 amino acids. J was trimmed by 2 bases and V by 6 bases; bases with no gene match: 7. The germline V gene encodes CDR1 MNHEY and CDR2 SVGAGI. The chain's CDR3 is CASRRAGTGAYEQYF. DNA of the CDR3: TGTGCCAGCAGGAGGGCCGGGACAGGGGCCTACGAGCAGTACTTC.

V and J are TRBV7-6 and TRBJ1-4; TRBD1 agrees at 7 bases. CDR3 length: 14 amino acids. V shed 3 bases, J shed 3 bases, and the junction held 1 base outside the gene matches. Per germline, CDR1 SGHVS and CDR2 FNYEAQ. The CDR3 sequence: CASSFGTANEKLFF. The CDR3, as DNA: TGTGCCAGCAGCTTCGGGACAGCTAATGAAAAACTGTTTTTT.

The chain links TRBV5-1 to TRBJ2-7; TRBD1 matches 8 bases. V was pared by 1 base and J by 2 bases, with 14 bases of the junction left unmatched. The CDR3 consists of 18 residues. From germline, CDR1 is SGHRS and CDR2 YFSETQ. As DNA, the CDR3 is TGCGCCAGCAGCTTGTTTTCGTCACGGACAGGGAGAGCCTACGAGCAGTACTTC. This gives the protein CASSLFSSRTGRAYEQYF.

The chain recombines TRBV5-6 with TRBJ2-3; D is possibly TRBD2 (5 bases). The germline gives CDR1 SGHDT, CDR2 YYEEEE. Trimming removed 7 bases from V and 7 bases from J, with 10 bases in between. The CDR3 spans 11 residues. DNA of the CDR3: TGTGCCAGCTCGGGAATTTATACGCAGTATTTT. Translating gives CASSGIYTQYF.

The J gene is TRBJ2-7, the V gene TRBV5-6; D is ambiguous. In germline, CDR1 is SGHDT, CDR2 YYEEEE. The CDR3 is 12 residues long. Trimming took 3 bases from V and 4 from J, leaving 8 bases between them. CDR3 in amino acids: CASSSGVYEQYF. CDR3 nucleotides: TGTGCCAGCAGCTCGGGTGTATACGAGCAGTACTTC.

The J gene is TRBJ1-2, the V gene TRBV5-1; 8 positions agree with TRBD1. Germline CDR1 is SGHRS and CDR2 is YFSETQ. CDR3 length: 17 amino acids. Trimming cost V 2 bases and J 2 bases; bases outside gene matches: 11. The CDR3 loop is CASSLEPGTGINYGYTF. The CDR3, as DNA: TGCGCCAGCAGCTTAGAACCCGGGACAGGTATAAACTATGGCTACACCTTC.

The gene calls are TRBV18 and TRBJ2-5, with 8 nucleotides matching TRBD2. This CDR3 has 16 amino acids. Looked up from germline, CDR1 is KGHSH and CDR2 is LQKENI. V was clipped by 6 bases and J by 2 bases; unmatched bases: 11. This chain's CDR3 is CASSPPSGTRQETQYF. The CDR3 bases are TGTGCCAGCTCTCCCCCAAGTGGGACTAGACAAGAGACCCAGTACTTC.

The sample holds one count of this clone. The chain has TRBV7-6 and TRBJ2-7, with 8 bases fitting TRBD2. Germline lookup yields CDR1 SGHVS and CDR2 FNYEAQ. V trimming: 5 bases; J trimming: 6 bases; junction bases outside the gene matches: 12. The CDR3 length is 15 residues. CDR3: CASSLAPGGGPEQYF. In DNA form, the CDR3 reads TGTGCCAGCAGCCTCGCACCGGGCGGGGGGCCCGAGCAGTACTTC.

The CDR3, as DNA: TGTGCCAGCAGTTTTTCGGACAGGGGAGAGACTGAAGCTTTCTTT. Translating gives CASSFSDRGETEAFF. V usage is TRBV6-5 and J usage is TRBJ1-1; 9 bases are shared with TRBD1. Germline CDR1 reads MNHEY; CDR2 reads SVGAGI. This CDR3 spans 15 amino acids. Trimming took 4 bases from V and 5 from J; bases not matched to a gene: 8.

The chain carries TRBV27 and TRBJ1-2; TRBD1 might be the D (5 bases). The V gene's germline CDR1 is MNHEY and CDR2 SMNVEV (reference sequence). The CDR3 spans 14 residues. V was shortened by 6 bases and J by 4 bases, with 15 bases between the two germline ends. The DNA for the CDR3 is TGTGCCAGCAGGGGACTAGGGCTTAGCTATGGCTACACCTTC. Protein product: CASRGLGLSYGYTF.

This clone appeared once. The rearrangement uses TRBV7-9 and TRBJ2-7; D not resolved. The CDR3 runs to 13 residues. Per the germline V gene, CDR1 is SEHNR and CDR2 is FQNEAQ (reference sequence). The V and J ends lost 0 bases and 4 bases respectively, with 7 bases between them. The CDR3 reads CASSLASQYEQYF. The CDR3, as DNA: TGTGCCAGCAGCTTAGCGAGTCAATACGAGCAGTACTTC.

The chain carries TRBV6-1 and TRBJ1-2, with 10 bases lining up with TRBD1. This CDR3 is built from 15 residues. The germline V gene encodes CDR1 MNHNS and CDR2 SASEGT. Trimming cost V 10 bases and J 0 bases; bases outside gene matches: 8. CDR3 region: CAIGTGEGANYGYTF. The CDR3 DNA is TGTGCCATCGGGACAGGGGAGGGAGCTAACTATGGCTACACCTTC.

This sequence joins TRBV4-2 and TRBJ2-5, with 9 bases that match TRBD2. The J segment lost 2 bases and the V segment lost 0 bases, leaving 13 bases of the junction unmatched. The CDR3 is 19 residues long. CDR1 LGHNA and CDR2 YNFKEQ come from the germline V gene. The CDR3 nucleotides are TGTGCCAGCAGCCAAGATAGGGGGCTAGCGGGAAGATCACAAGAGACCCAGTACTTC. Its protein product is CASSQDRGLAGRSQETQYF.

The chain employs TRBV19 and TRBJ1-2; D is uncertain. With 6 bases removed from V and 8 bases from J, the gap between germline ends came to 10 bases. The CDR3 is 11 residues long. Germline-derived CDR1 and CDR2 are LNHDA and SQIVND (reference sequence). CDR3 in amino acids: CASRHPRGYTF. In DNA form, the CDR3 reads TGTGCCAGTAGGCACCCTAGGGGCTACACCTTC.

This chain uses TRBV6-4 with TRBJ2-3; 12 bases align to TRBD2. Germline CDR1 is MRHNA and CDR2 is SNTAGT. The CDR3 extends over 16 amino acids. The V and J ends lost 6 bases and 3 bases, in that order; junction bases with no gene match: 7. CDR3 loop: CASRQTSGSGTDTQYF. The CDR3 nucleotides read TGTGCCAGCAGGCAGACTAGCGGGAGTGGGACAGATACGCAGTATTTT.

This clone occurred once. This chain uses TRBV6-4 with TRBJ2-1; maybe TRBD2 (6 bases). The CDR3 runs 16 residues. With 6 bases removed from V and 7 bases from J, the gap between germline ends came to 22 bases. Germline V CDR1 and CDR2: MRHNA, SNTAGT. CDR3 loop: CASSRVSGHGGNEQFF. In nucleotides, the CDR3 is TGTGCCAGCAGCCGCGTTAGCGGCCATGGGGGGAATGAGCAGTTCTTC.

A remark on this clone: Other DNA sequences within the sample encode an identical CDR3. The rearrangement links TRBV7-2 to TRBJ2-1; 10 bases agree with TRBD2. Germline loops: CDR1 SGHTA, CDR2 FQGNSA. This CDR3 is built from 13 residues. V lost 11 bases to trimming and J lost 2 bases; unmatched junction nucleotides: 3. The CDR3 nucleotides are TGTGCCTCTGGGACTAGCGCCTACAATGAGCAGTTCTTC. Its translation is CASGTSAYNEQFF.